The TCR beta chain under discussion was sequenced for a study of T cell responses to AZD1222 COVID-19 vaccine. Measured with immunoSEQ multiplex PCR; TCRdb has only the in-frame clones, and not every one. This table has tens of thousands of clones, approximately 85% appearing once. Overall study findings and caveats: Along spike, vaccine-associated CD4 TCRs were found throughout, with dominance at 160-218 and 743-854. White British ancestry dominated among donors, who included more females, and clonal diversity was possibly underestimated.

Remarks on this clone: What it recognizes is unknown.

Sequencing was performed on peripheral blood, taken on day 0 of AZD1222 vaccination. This clonotype was sampled from an adult in good health.

CDR3 region: CASSYGADEQYF. The CDR3 DNA reads as TGTGCCAGCAGTTACGGAGCCGACGAGCAGTACTTC. The chain is built from TRBV6-6 and TRBJ2-7; D is unclear. CDR1 MNHNY and CDR2 SVGAGI come from the germline V gene (reference sequence). This CDR3 is built from 12 residues. Trimming cost V 2 bases and J 5 bases, with 7 bases left between them.